The TCR beta chain described here comes from a study of blood T cell repertoires in COVID-19. Study-level background: The samples span acute and convalescent COVID-19 from the United States, Italy and Spain. T cells, B-cell-depleted T cells, or PBMCs supplied cDNA or gDNA.

Trimming took off 3 bases at V and 2 bases at J, with 8 bases between the two ends. CDR3 length equals 14 residues. Per germline, CDR1 KGHSH and CDR2 LQKENI. Only in-frame clones appear in the TCRdb table, and some are missing; sequencing was by immunoSEQ multiplex PCR. There are about 300,000 clones in the sample; about nine tenths occur only once, and roughly 5.9% lies in the top ten. This rearrangement joins TRBV18 to TRBJ2-1; no clear D. The specimen sequenced was peripheral blood. The TCR sequence derives from a woman in her forties or fifties with COVID-19, enrolled during active disease. CDR3 protein: CASSPAGTYNEQFF. CDR3 nucleotide sequence: TGTGCCAGCTCACCCGCAGGCACCTACAATGAGCAGTTCTTC.